The T cell receptor (beta chain) described here comes from a study of siplizumab effects on memory and regulatory T cells (dated by TCRdb to the late 2010s). About the investigation overall: The study examined how the anti-CD2 antibody siplizumab affects alloreactive T-cell subsets in allogeneic mixed lymphocyte reactions built from human PBMCs. Study-level results and caveats: Sequences below about 10^-5 frequency were poorly captured, so only a minor fraction of alloreactive clones could be mapped to unstimulated subsets. Whether proliferating Tregs from siplizumab cultures were suppressive was not functionally confirmed. For roughly 75-96% of proliferating CD4+ or CD8+ clones, no naive or memory phenotype could be assigned. In reactions with siplizumab, an average of around 70% of mappable alloreactive CD4+ clones were Treg-derived, compared with roughly 26% in control reactions. Greater diversity appeared to be present in unstimulated naive T cells than in memory T cells, and a substantial contribution to the alloresponse seemed to be made by naive cells. Siplizumab significantly lowered the cumulative frequency of alloreactive sequences that could be traced to unstimulated CD4+ memory T cells.

The table lists this clone with a few counts. Its antigen target is currently unknown. Nothing much larger sits one base from this clone, and base qualities are not available. The CDR3 holds 15 amino acids from the cysteine to the phenylalanine. Just CDR3 DNA is preserved here, 45 bases in frame from base 1. The trim is 6 bases for V and 5 bases for J, with a gap of 14 bases between the germline ends. The germline V gene yields KGHSH for CDR1 and LQKENI for CDR2. Library prep was done by the immunoSEQ multiplex PCR assay. Each sample had 10^5 or so TCR templates assayed by the deep sequencing platform. Genomic DNA extracted from sorted T cells was used for TCRbeta CDR3 sequencing. The paper's processing steps were these. The R programming language was used for clonal analysis of the TCRbeta CDR3 data. Alloreactive CD4+ and CD8+ clones were identified by comparing unstimulated samples to CFSE-low samples taken after the reaction. By matching sequences to the repertoires of sorted unstimulated Treg and non-Treg cells, each alloreactive CD4+ clone was assigned a regulatory or non-regulatory origin. TCRdb mirrors the immuneACCESS table, restricted to in-frame sequences. Some clones are absent from its copies; in checked studies, under half trace to an unresolved V gene, and the reason for the others is unknown. That table supplies the V and J calls and clone size; D and trimming were determined from the DNA. The sample yields about 120,000 clones; roughly 95% were counted once. Around 0.16% of the sample goes to the ten largest clones.

Sorted unstimulated T cells, along with proliferating T cells recovered from mixed lymphocyte reactions, underwent TCRbeta CDR3 sequencing. Fresh whole blood from some eleven HLA-typed healthy donors was used to isolate PBMCs. To map where alloreactive clones came from, CD4+ non-regulatory T cells in the unstimulated state were FACS-sorted. The chain couples TRBV18 to TRBJ1-6; possibly the D gene is TRBD1, per 5 matching bases. Sequencing was carried out using non-Treg CD4+ T cells sorted from blood. According to the study, the label for this sample's cell subset or site signals: FACS-sorted unstimulated CD4+ non-regulatory T cells. The source of this sequence is a human donor in good health. The DNA reads TGTGCCAGCTCGCGATCCGGGACGGATAATTCACCCCTCCACTTT. Its protein is CASSRSGTDNSPLHF.